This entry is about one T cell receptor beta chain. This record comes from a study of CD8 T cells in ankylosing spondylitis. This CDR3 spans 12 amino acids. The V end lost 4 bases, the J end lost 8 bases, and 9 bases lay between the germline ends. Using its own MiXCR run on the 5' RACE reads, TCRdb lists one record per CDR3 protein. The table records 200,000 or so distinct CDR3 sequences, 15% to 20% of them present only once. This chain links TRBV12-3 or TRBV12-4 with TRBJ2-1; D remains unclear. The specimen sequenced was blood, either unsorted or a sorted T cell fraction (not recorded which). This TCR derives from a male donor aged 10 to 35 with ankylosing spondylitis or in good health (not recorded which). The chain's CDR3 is CASSSTFHEQFF. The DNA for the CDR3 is TGTGCCAGCAGTTCGACCTTCCATGAGCAGTTCTTC.